This T cell receptor beta chain was recovered during a study of CXCR3-negative and CXCR3-positive naive CD8 T cells. Findings and caveats of the study: For memory CD8+ cells diversity was much lower, but both naive subsets had comparably high diversity.

Per germline, CDR1 GTSNPN and CDR2 SVGIG (reference sequence). The length of the CDR3 is 15 residues. UMI-labeled 5' RACE yielded the TRB cDNA libraries. TCRdb reworked the 5' RACE reads into one entry per CDR3 protein, no DNA. The listing contains tens of thousands of distinct CDR3 sequences. Turning to this clonotype: Its antigen is still unknown.

This TCR derives from a human donor in good health. Some clones in this sample may be carry-over from other donors' samples. Source material: memory CD8+ T cells from blood. The chain joins TRBV30 to TRBJ2-1. Here the CDR3 reads CAWTVDSSSYNEQFF.